The next 10 T cell receptor beta chains were all read from a single sample in a study of cytomegalovirus exposure and HLA in healthy donors. PCR employed 60 Vbeta and 13 Jbeta primers. Sequencing was performed with immunoSEQ multiplex PCR; in TCRdb, only in-frame clones are kept and a portion is missing. The repertoire holds approximately 150,000 clones, with 82% as singletons. The sequencing sample was made of PBMCs. All receptors derive from a woman aged 40 to 50 in good health and CMV-seronegative.

The chain links TRBV27 to TRBJ1-5; perhaps TRBD1 as D (6 bases). The CDR3 contains 13 residues. V lost 6 bases, J lost 6 bases, and 12 bases lay in between. Looked up from germline, CDR1 is MNHEY and CDR2 is SMNVEV (reference sequence). CDR3: CASSMTGRQPQHF. CDR3 nucleotides: TGTGCCAGCAGCATGACAGGTCGTCAGCCCCAGCATTTT.

This chain connects TRBV7-2 to TRBJ2-7, with TRBD2 matching over 7 bases. The V gene's germline CDR1 is SGHTA and CDR2 FQGNSA. V lost 5 bases and J lost 2; bases outside the gene matches: 9. The CDR3 is 15 amino acids. The CDR3, as DNA: TGTGCCAGCAGCCTAGGGCGGGAGACCACCTACGAGCAGTACTTC. Its translation is CASSLGRETTYEQYF.

This clone was seen only once. The chain recombines TRBV2 with TRBJ1-2; D call uncertain. The CDR3 has 15 residues. Germline CDR1 SNHLY, CDR2 FYNNEI. V was trimmed by 4 bases and J by 4 bases, leaving 16 bases between them. This CDR3 reads CASSVREGLGYGYTF. The DNA for the CDR3 is TGTGCCAGCAGTGTAAGGGAGGGTTTGGGCTATGGCTACACCTTC.

The chain couples TRBV5-1 to TRBJ2-2, with TRBD1 identical over 9 bases. The CDR3 consists of 16 residues. Germline V gene data show CDR1 as SGHRS and CDR2 as YFSETQ. Trimming at V came to 5 bases and at J to 2 bases, leaving 7 bases not matched to a gene. The CDR3 DNA reads as TGCGCCAGCAGACCGCCGGGACAGGGAAACACCGGGGAGCTGTTTTTT. Translated: CASRPPGQGNTGELFF.

The chain couples TRBV4-1 to TRBJ1-3; no clear D gene. In germline, CDR1 is MGHRA, CDR2 YSYEKL. There are 15 residues in the CDR3. The V gene lost 4 bases and the J gene lost 2 bases, with 12 bases spanning the gap. The CDR3 DNA follows: TGCGCCAGCAGCCTCCTAGGAATCCCTGGAAACACCATATATTTT. Protein sequence: CASSLLGIPGNTIYF.

The chain uses TRBV7-8 and TRBJ2-3; D not certain. The CDR3 extends over 14 amino acids. Germline CDR1 SGHVS, CDR2 FQNEAQ. V was shortened by 6 bases and J by 0 bases, with 10 bases between the two germline ends. In nucleotides, the CDR3 is TGTGCCAGCAGTTACAGAACTAGCACAGATACGCAGTATTTT. Translation gives CASSYRTSTDTQYF.

The V call is TRBV7-9, the J call TRBJ1-4, with 9 positions matching TRBD1. The CDR3 sequence is 15 residues long. J was trimmed by 7 bases and V by 5 bases; bases with no gene match: 8. CDR1 SEHNR and CDR2 FQNEAQ come from the germline V gene (reference sequence). The CDR3 sequence: CASSLSGTGSEKLFF. The CDR3 nucleotides read TGTGCCAGCAGCCTCTCCGGGACAGGGAGTGAAAAACTGTTTTTT. The whole variable domain, remainder taken from reference TRBV7-9 and TRBJ1-4, is DTGVSQNPRHKITKRGQNVTFRCDPISEHNRLYWYRQTLGQGPEFLTYFQNEAQLEKSRLLSDRFSAERPKGSFSTLEIQRTEQGDSAMYLCASSLSGTGSEKLFFGSGTQLSVL.

The chain has TRBV5-1 and TRBJ2-2; 10 bases agree with TRBD2. The V gene's germline CDR1 is SGHRS and CDR2 YFSETQ. Germline trimming cut 5 bases from V and 6 bases from J; bases unmatched to any gene: 16. The CDR3 length is 18 residues. The chain's CDR3 is CASRRQAGSGRLSGELFF. The CDR3 DNA follows: TGCGCCAGCAGGCGACAAGCCGGTAGCGGGAGGTTATCCGGGGAGCTGTTTTTT.

The chain links TRBV7-9 to TRBJ1-3; 8 nucleotides align to TRBD1. The CDR3 has 14 amino acids. Germline CDR1 SEHNR, CDR2 FQNEAQ (reference sequence). Trimming removed 4 bases from V and 3 bases from J; junction bases left unmatched: 2. For the CDR3, the DNA is TGTGCCAGCAGCTCCGACAGGGGTGGAAACACCATATATTTT. Amino acid sequence: CASSSDRGGNTIYF.

This chain uses TRBV15 with TRBJ2-2; 11 bases match TRBD1. Germline V gene lookup returns CDR1 LNHNV and CDR2 YYDKDF (reference sequence). The junction had 3 bases not matched to a gene; V was cut back by 5 bases and J by 4 bases. CDR3 length: 15 residues. The CDR3 region has the DNA TGTGCCACCAGCTACGGGACAGGGGGCACCGGGGAGCTGTTTTTT. Its translation is CATSYGTGGTGELFF.